This T cell receptor beta chain was captured in a study of cytomegalovirus exposure and HLA in healthy donors. The wider study: A subsequent analysis stated that the 120 or so validation repertoires were run on the same platform as the roughly 670 first-cohort repertoires. Study-level findings and limits: The authors enumerated some 160 TCR beta chains as linked to cytomegalovirus. Accounts indicate the classifier identified cytomegalovirus status with strong specificity and sensitivity.

Among the roughly 110 subjects of the validation cohort, separate from the approximately 670-subject first cohort, were the donors. In regard to this clone: What it recognizes is unknown.

Data came from immunoSEQ multiplex PCR; TCRdb stores just in-frame clones and leaves some out. The sample records tens of thousands of clones, 96% being singletons. V shed 4 bases and J 4 bases; nucleotides not matched to a gene: 6. Germline lookup yields CDR1 SGHRS and CDR2 YFSETQ. The CDR3 loop spans 14 amino acids. The clonotype originates from a woman between 18 and 29 years old in good health and CMV-seropositive. The chain uses TRBV5-1 and TRBJ2-5; 8 nucleotides match TRBD1. Sample: PBMCs. The CDR3 nucleotides are TGCGCCAGCAGCGCGACAGGGGTAAGAGAGACCCAGTACTTC. Its translation: CASSATGVRETQYF.